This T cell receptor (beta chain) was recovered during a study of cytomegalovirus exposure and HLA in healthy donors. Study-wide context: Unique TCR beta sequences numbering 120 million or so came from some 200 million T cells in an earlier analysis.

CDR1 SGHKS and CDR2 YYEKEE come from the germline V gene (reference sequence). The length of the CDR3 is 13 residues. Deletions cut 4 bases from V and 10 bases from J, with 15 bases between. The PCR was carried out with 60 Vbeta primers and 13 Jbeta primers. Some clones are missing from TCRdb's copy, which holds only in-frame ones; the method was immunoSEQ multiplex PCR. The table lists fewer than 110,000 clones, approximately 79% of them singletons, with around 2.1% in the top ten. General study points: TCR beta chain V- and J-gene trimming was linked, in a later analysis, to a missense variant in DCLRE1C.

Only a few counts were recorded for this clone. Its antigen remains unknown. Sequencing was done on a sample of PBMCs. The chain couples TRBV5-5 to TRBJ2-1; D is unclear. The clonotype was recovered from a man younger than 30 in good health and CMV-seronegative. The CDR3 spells CASSPGLPREQFF. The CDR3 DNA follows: TGTGCCAGCAGCCCCGGCCTTCCCAGGGAGCAGTTCTTC.